This is a list of T cell receptor beta chains from one sample in a study of cytomegalovirus exposure and HLA in healthy donors. Libraries were prepared by immunoSEQ multiplex PCR; TCRdb keeps only in-frame clonotypes and omits some of them. The sample lists 90,000 to 100,000 clones, over 60% seen once, with 16% in the top ten. The specimen sequenced was PBMCs. These receptors all stem from a man between 60 and 75 years old in good health and CMV-seropositive. Each CDR3 is given with its conserved first and last residue. The D gene is left open where the match is weak. Where a row states a size, it is once, few, many or the class of an expanded clone; other rows omit it.

>TRBV9|TRBD1|NA|TRBJ1-2
CASSVTGGDYGYTF
TGTGCCAGCAGCGTGACAGGGGGGGACTATGGCTACACCTTC
>TRBV11-2|NA|few|TRBJ2-7
CASSLAQLGGYTRYEQYF
TGTGCCAGCAGCTTAGCCCAACTAGGGGGTTATACTCGCTACGAGCAGTACTTC
>TRBV27|TRBD1|NA|TRBJ1-2
CASSPTGTGGAGYGYTF
TGTGCCAGCAGTCCCACCGGGACAGGGGGCGCGGGCTATGGCTACACCTTC
>TRBV29-1|TRBD2|NA|TRBJ2-1
CSVRSGGAYNEQFF
TGCAGCGTTCGAAGCGGGGGAGCATACAATGAGCAGTTCTTC
>TRBV19|TRBD1|NA|TRBJ2-7
CASSRDRGYEQYF
TGTGCCAGTAGCCGGGACAGGGGGTACGAGCAGTACTTC
>TRBV18|TRBD1|NA|TRBJ2-3
CASSQLPGQGTDTQYF
TGTGCCAGCTCACAACTACCGGGACAGGGGACAGATACGCAGTATTTT
>TRBV5-1|NA|NA|TRBJ2-2
CASSLGTSFTGELFF
TGCGCCAGCAGCTTGGGGACATCCTTCACCGGGGAGCTGTTTTTT
>TRBV5-4|NA|NA|TRBJ2-3
CASSLVQSRPDTQYF
TGTGCCAGCAGCTTGGTTCAGTCCCGTCCAGATACGCAGTATTTT
>TRBV25-1|NA|NA|TRBJ1-1
CASSEWAPGTEAFF
TGTGCCAGCAGTGAATGGGCCCCAGGGACTGAAGCTTTCTTT
>TRBV7-9|TRBD1|few|TRBJ1-2
CSSSPGGNGYTF
TGTTCCAGCAGCCCAGGGGGAAATGGCTACACCTTC
>TRBV9|NA|few|TRBJ1-4
CASSVDPTSGEKLFF
TGTGCCAGCAGCGTAGATCCTACTTCGGGTGAAAAACTGTTTTTT
>TRBV28|NA|medium-sized|TRBJ2-3
CASSMSGGLADTQYF
TGTGCCAGCAGTATGAGTGGGGGGTTGGCAGATACGCAGTATTTT
>TRBV7-6|NA|NA|TRBJ2-7
CASSLGATYEQYF
TGTGCCAGCAGCCTTGGGGCGACCTACGAGCAGTACTTC
>TRBV5-1|NA|NA|TRBJ2-2
CASSPGEGELFF
TGCGCCAGCAGCCCAGGGGAAGGGGAGCTGTTTTTT
>TRBV5-1|NA|NA|TRBJ2-7
CASSLVSPRGSYEQYF
TGCGCCAGCAGCTTGGTGTCTCCCAGGGGCTCCTACGAGCAGTACTTC
>TRBV7-9|NA|NA|TRBJ2-1
CASSLDYRGEQFF
TGTGCCAGCAGCTTGGATTACCGAGGAGAGCAGTTCTTC
>TRBV4-1|NA|once|TRBJ2-1
CASTPRGGGLGEQFF
TGCGCCAGCACCCCGCGTGGGGGGGGCTTGGGTGAGCAGTTCTTC
>TRBV4-1|TRBD1|NA|TRBJ1-4
CASSQARGLNEKLFF
TGCGCCAGCAGCCAGGCGAGGGGGCTGAATGAAAAACTGTTTTTT
>TRBV9|TRBD1|NA|TRBJ1-3
CASSVAVPNRGGGNTIYF
TGTGCCAGCAGCGTAGCGGTACCGAACAGGGGCGGTGGAAACACCATATATTTT
>TRBV7-9|TRBD1|many|TRBJ1-2
CASTGTGLGYTF
TGTGCCAGCACCGGGACAGGGCTCGGCTACACCTTC
>TRBV27|TRBD1|few|TRBJ2-7
CASRMDRGLVYEQYF
TGTGCCAGCAGGATGGACAGGGGGCTAGTCTACGAGCAGTACTTC
>TRBV11-2|TRBD2|NA|TRBJ2-3
CASSLGRGGKDTQYF
TGTGCCAGCAGCTTAGGTCGGGGGGGGAAGGATACGCAGTATTTT
>TRBV5-6|NA|NA|TRBJ2-7
CASSLTEGWYEQYF
TGTGCCAGCAGCTTAACGGAGGGTTGGTACGAGCAGTACTTC
>TRBV11-3|NA|once|TRBJ2-7
CASSSGCEQYF
TGTGCCAGCAGCTCTGGCTGCGAGCAGTACTTC
>TRBV19|TRBD1|few|TRBJ1-1
CASSIGQGMNTEAFF
TGTGCCAGTAGTATCGGACAGGGGATGAACACTGAAGCTTTCTTT